The clone carrying this TCR beta chain has more than one count but fewer than ten. Treg sorting used a CD4+CD25+CD127-/low gate. The CDR3 runs to 18 residues. Germline V CDR1 and CDR2: SGHRS, YFSETQ. J lost 1 base, V lost 4 bases, and 5 bases had no gene match. Each CDR3 protein is one row after TCRdb ran MiXCR on the 5' RACE reads. The table lists some 11,000 distinct CDR3 sequences, more than 15% of them singletons. Sequencing input: Tregs sorted from a lymph node. V gene TRBV5-1 combines with J gene TRBJ2-1; 16 nucleotides align to TRBD2. This receptor was obtained from a female donor with breast cancer. Written as DNA, the CDR3 is TGCGCCAGCAGCGCGGGACTAGCGGGAGGGCTATCCTACAATGAGCAGTTCTTC. The encoded protein is CASSAGLAGGLSYNEQFF.